Listed below are T cell receptor beta chains from one sample, sequenced in a study of human T cells and chemical hapten exposure. In TCRdb, the RACE reads were re-called with MiXCR into one record per CDR3 protein. Of 250,000 or so distinct CDR3 sequences in the sample, around 7% are singletons; the top ten hold less than 1.5%. Sequencing was performed on whole blood, taken in connection with sensitization to the hapten diphenylcyclopropenone (DPC). The receptors derive from a man aged 18 to 30 with alopecia areata. Some clones in this sample may be carry-over from other donors' samples. Each CDR3 is given with its conserved first and last residue. The order of the fields is V gene, J gene, D gene, CDR3 protein. The D gene is left open where the match is weak.

V: TRBV9
J: TRBJ2-2
D: TRBD1
CDR3: CASSLRDRGFTGELFF

V: TRBV5-1
J: TRBJ1-6
D: TRBD1
CDR3: CASRQRTGGDSPLHF

V: TRBV7-6
J: TRBJ2-3
D: .
CDR3: CASSLVGRGAAFTDTQYF

V: TRBV12-3/TRBV12-4
J: TRBJ1-5
D: TRBD1
CDR3: CASSDREDQPQHF

V: TRBV18
J: TRBJ1-1
D: .
CDR3: CVSSPEGAGTEAFF

V: TRBV29-1
J: TRBJ2-3
D: .
CDR3: CSVDPRESTDTQYF

V: TRBV11-2
J: TRBJ2-2
D: .
CDR3: CASSPPTDTGELFF

V: TRBV20-1
J: TRBJ2-3
D: .
CDR3: CSARTRPSTDTQYF

V: TRBV6-5
J: TRBJ2-4
D: .
CDR3: CASSPSGSFKNIQYF

V: TRBV4-3
J: TRBJ2-3
D: .
CDR3: CASSQDPYLATRTDTQYF

V: TRBV5-1
J: TRBJ2-5
D: .
CDR3: CASSLGPAQETQYF

V: TRBV28
J: TRBJ1-2
D: TRBD1
CDR3: CASMGQFYYGYTF

V: TRBV12-3/TRBV12-4
J: TRBJ1-6
D: .
CDR3: CASSLGGAGNSPLHF

V: TRBV5-1
J: TRBJ2-1
D: TRBD2
CDR3: CASSLRPSGGLILPGNEQFF

V: TRBV2
J: TRBJ1-2
D: TRBD1
CDR3: CASDGTGLWSYGYTF

V: TRBV24-1
J: TRBJ2-1
D: TRBD2
CDR3: CATKVAGGGNEQFF

V: TRBV7-3
J: TRBJ2-3
D: .
CDR3: CASSLRTFPDTQYF

V: TRBV12-3/TRBV12-4
J: TRBJ1-4
D: .
CDR3: CASRRSTNEKLFF

V: TRBV10-3
J: TRBJ2-2
D: TRBD1
CDR3: CAISPDRGNTGELFF

V: TRBV12-3/TRBV12-4
J: TRBJ1-6
D: .
CDR3: CASTPQGNSPLHF

V: TRBV20-1
J: TRBJ1-5
D: .
CDR3: CSARLGVNQPQHF

V: TRBV12-3/TRBV12-4
J: TRBJ2-5
D: .
CDR3: CASTQEGEVEETQYF

V: TRBV27
J: TRBJ1-6
D: TRBD1
CDR3: CASGTGPLLPLHF

V: TRBV9
J: TRBJ2-3
D: .
CDR3: CASSVAPVGRSTDTQYF

V: TRBV6-2/TRBV6-3
J: TRBJ1-5
D: .
CDR3: CARTYAVGGSNQPQHF

V: TRBV20-1
J: TRBJ1-2
D: .
CDR3: CSAREVDGFNYGYTF

V: TRBV11-1
J: TRBJ2-1
D: .
CDR3: CASSLGPYEQFF

V: TRBV12-3/TRBV12-4
J: TRBJ1-1
D: .
CDR3: CASRRDKMNTEAFF

V: TRBV6-5
J: TRBJ1-1
D: TRBD1
CDR3: CASRYQGQKNTEAFF

V: TRBV7-8
J: TRBJ1-6
D: .
CDR3: CASSLWGKGNNSPLHF

V: TRBV20-1
J: TRBJ2-4
D: .
CDR3: CSPQGLGKNIQYF

V: TRBV3-1
J: TRBJ1-2
D: .
CDR3: CASSQEKYGYTF

V: TRBV5-1
J: TRBJ1-1
D: .
CDR3: CASKGGRRAEAFF

V: TRBV7-9
J: TRBJ1-1
D: .
CDR3: CASSPYPTPMNTEAFF

V: TRBV2
J: TRBJ1-2
D: .
CDR3: CASQSGGDRYTF

V: TRBV25-1
J: TRBJ1-1
D: .
CDR3: CASSENPHRYNTEAFF

V: TRBV5-1
J: TRBJ1-1
D: .
CDR3: CASSLWSRRNTEAFF

V: TRBV5-1
J: TRBJ2-7
D: TRBD1
CDR3: CASSSKPIGDRPYEQYF

V: TRBV11-2
J: TRBJ2-1
D: .
CDR3: CASSLAYEQFF

V: TRBV7-2
J: TRBJ1-2
D: .
CDR3: CASSPHPYGYTF

V: TRBV5-4
J: TRBJ1-1
D: TRBD1
CDR3: CASSFPGQGWSEAFF

V: TRBV12-3/TRBV12-4
J: TRBJ1-5
D: .
CDR3: CASSSGGGNQPQHF

V: TRBV5-1
J: TRBJ2-5
D: TRBD2
CDR3: CASSPSSGGSGVETQYF

V: TRBV3-1
J: TRBJ2-5
D: .
CDR3: CASSQGAEQETQYF

V: TRBV28
J: TRBJ1-1
D: .
CDR3: CASSSLSVNTEAFF

V: TRBV5-1
J: TRBJ2-2
D: .
CDR3: CASSLGDLLPSGELFF

V: TRBV5-6
J: TRBJ1-1
D: .
CDR3: CASRSVAPTEAFF

V: TRBV6-5
J: TRBJ2-5
D: TRBD2
CDR3: CASIGASGGETQYF

V: TRBV20-1
J: TRBJ2-3
D: .
CDR3: CSARDYSVEDTQYF